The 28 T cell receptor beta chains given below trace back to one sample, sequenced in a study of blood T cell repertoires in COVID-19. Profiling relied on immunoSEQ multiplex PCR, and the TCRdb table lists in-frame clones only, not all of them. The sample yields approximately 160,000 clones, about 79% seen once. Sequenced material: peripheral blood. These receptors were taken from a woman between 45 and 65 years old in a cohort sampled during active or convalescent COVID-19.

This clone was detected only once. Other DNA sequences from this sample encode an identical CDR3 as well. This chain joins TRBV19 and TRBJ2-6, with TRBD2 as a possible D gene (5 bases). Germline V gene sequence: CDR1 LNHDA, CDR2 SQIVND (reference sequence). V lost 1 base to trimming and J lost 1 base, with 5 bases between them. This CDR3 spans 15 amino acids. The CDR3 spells CASSIAGSGANVLTF. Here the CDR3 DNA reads TGTGCCAGTAGTATAGCGGGGTCTGGGGCCAACGTCCTGACTTTC.

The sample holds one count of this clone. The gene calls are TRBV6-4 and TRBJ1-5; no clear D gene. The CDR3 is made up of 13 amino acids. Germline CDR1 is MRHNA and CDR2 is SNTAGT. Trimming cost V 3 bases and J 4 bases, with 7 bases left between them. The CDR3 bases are TGTGCCAGCAGTGAAACAGCTAATCAGCCCCAGCATTTT. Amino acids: CASSETANQPQHF.

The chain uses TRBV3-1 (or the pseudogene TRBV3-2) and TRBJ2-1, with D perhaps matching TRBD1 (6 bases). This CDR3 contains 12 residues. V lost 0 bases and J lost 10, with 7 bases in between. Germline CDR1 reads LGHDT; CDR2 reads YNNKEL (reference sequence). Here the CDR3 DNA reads TGTGCCAGCAGCCAAGACAGGGGCGAGCAGTTCTTC. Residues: CASSQDRGEQFF.

The CDR3 region is CAISTPGDQTNYGYTF. CDR3 bases: TGTGCCATCAGTACACCGGGAGACCAGACTAACTATGGCTACACCTTC. This rearrangement joins TRBV10-3 to TRBJ1-2, with D unclear. The germline CDR1 and CDR2 sequences are ENHRY and SYGVKD. V was clipped by 5 bases and J by 0 bases, with 16 bases between them. CDR3 length: 16 amino acids.

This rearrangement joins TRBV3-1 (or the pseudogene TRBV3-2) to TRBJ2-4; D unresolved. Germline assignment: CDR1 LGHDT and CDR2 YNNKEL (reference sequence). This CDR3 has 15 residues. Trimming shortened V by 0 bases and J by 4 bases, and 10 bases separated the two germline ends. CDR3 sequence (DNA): TGTGCCAGCAGCCAAGATTTGGCATCAAAAAACATTCAGTACTTC. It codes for CASSQDLASKNIQYF.

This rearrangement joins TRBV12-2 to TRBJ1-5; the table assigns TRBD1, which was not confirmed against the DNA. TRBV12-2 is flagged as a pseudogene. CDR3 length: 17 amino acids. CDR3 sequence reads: CASRLISPRGSHQPQHF. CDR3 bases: TGTGCAAGTCGCTTAATATCTCCCAGGGGCTCCCATCAGCCCCAGCATTTT.

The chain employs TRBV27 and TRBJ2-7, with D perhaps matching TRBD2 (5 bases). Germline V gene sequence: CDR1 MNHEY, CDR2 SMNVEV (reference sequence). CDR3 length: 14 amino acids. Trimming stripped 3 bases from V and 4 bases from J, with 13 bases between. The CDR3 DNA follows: TGTGCCAGCAGTTTCAGAGGGAAAATGTACGAGCAGTACTTC. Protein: CASSFRGKMYEQYF.

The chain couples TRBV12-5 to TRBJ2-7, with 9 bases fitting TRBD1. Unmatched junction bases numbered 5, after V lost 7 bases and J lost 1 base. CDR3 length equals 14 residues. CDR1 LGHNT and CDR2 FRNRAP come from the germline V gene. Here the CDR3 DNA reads TGTGCTAGTGCCCGGGGACAGGGATCCTACGAGCAGTACTTC. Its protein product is CASARGQGSYEQYF. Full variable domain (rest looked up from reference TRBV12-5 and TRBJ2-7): DARVTQTPRHKVTEMGQEVTMRCQPILGHNTVFWYRQTMMQGLELLAYFRNRAPLDDSGMPKDRFSAEMPDATLATLKIQPSEPRDSAVYFCASARGQGSYEQYFGPGTRLTVT.

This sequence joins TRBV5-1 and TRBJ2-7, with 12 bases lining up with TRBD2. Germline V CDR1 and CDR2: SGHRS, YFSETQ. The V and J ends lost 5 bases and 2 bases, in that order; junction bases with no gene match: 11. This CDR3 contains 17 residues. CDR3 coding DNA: TGCGCCAGCAGGGAACTAGCGGGGGGACCGAAACCCTACGAGCAGTACTTC. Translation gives CASRELAGGPKPYEQYF.

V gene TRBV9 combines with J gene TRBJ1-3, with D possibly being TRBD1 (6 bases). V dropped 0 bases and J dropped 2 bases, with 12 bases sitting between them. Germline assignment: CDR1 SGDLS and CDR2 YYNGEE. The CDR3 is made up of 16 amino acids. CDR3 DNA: TGTGCCAGCAGCGTAGCAGGGGACGCTGCTGGAAACACCATATATTTT. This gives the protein CASSVAGDAAGNTIYF.

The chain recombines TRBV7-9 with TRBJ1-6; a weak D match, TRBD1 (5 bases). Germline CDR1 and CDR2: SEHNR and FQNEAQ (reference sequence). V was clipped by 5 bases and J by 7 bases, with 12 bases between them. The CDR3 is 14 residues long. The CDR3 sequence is CASSQGVLNSPLHF. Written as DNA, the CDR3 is TGTGCCAGCAGCCAGGGTGTTTTGAATTCACCCCTCCACTTT. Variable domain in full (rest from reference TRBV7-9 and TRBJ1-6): DTGVSQNPRHKITKRGQNVTFRCDPISEHNRLYWYRQTLGQGPEFLTYFQNEAQLEKSRLLSDRFSAERPKGSFSTLEIQRTEQGDSAMYLCASSQGVLNSPLHFGNGTRLTVT.

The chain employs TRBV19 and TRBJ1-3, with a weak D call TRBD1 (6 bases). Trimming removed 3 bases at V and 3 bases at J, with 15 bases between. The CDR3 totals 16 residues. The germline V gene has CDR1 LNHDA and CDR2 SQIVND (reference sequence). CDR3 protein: CASSIPGAGDGNTIYF. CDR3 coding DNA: TGTGCCAGTAGTATCCCTGGGGCAGGGGATGGAAACACCATATATTTT.

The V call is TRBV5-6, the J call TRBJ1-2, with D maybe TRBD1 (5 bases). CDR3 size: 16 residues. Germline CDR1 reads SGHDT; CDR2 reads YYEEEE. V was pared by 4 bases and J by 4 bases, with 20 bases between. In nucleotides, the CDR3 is TGTGCCAGCAGCCAGCAAGGGGCGCTTCTATTCTATGGCTACACCTTC. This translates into CASSQQGALLFYGYTF.

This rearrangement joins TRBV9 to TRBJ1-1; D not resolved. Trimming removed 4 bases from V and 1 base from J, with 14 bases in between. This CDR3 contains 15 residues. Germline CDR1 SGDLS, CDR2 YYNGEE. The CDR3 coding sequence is TGTGCCAGCAGCCCCCAGGTGGCGAGGAACACTGAAGCTTTCTTT. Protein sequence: CASSPQVARNTEAFF.

The CDR3 DNA reads as TGTGCCAGCAGCAAACAATGCGAAGGGGAAAACACCGGGGAGCTGTTTTTT. Amino acid sequence: CASSKQCEGENTGELFF. The chain recombines TRBV21-1 with TRBJ2-2; the table gives TRBD1 as D, unverified against the DNA. TRBV21-1 is a listed pseudogene. This CDR3 is built from 17 residues.

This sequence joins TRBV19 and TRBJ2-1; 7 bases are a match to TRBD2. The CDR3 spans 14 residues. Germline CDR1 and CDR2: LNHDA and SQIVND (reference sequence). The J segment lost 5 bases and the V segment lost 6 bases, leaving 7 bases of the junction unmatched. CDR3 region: CASSPLAHDNEQFF. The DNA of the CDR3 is TGTGCCAGTAGCCCACTAGCGCACGACAATGAGCAGTTCTTC.

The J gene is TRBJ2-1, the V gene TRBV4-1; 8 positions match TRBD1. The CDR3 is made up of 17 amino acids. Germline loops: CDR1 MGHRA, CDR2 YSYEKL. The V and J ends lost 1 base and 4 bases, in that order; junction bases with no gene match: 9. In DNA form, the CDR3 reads TGCGCCAGCAGCCAAGGCCCACCGGGACAGGTATACAATGAGCAGTTCTTC. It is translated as CASSQGPPGQVYNEQFF.

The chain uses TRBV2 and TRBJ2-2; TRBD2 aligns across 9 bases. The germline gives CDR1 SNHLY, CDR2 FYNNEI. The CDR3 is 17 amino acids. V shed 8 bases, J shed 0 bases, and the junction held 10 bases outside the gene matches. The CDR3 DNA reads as TGTGCCAGCGCCCTTTGGATAGCGGGGGCGAACACCGGGGAGCTGTTTTTT. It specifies CASALWIAGANTGELFF.

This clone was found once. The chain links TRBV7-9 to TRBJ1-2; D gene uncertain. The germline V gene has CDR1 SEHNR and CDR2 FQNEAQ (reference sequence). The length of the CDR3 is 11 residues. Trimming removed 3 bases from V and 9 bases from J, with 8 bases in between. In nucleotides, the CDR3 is TGTGCCAGCAGCTTTGGGCAGAGCTACACCTTC. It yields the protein CASSFGQSYTF.

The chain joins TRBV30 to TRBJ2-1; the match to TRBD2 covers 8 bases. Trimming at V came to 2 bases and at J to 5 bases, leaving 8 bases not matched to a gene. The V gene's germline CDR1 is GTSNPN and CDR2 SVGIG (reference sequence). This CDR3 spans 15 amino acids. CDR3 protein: CAWSPGTRRNNEQFF. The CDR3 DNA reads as TGTGCCTGGAGTCCCGGGACTAGGAGGAACAATGAGCAGTTCTTC.

Here the CDR3 DNA reads TGTGCCATCTCGACAGATATGAACACTGAAGCTTTCTTT. Encoded protein: CAISTDMNTEAFF. The chain uses TRBV10-3 and TRBJ1-1; tentative D call: TRBD1 (5 bases). CDR1 and CDR2 (germline): ENHRY, SYGVKD. Trimming shortened V by 8 bases and J by 0 bases, and 10 bases separated the two germline ends. This CDR3 is 13 amino acids long.

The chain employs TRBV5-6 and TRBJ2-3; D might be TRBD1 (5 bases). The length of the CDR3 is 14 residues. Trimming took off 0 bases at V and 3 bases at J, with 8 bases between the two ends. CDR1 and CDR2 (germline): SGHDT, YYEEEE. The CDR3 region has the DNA TGTGCCAGCAGCTTGGGGACACGTACAGATACGCAGTATTTT. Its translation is CASSLGTRTDTQYF.

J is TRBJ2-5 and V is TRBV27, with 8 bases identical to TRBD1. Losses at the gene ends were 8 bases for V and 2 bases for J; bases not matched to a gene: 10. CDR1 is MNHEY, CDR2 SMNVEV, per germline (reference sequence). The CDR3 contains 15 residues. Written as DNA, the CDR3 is TGTGCCAGCGCAAGAACCAGACAGGGGCAAGAGACCCAGTACTTC. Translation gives CASARTRQGQETQYF.

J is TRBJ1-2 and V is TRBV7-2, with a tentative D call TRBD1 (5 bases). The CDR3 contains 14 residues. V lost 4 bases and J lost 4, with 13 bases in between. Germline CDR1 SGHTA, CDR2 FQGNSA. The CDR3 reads CASSSYSRVYGYTF. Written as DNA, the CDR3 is TGTGCCAGCAGCTCATACTCCAGGGTCTATGGCTACACCTTC. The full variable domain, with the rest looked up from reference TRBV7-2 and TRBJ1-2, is GAGVSQSPSNKVTEKGKDVELRCDPISGHTALYWYRQSLGQGLEFLIYFQGNSAPDKSGLPSDRFSAERTGGSVSTLTIQRTQQEDSAVYLCASSSYSRVYGYTFGSGTRLTVV.

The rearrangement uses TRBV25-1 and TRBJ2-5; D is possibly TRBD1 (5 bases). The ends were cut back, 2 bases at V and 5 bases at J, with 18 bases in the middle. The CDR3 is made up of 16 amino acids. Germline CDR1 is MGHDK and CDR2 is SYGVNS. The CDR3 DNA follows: TGTGCCAGCAGTGAAATACAGGACCTCCCCACGGAGACCCAGTACTTC. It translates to CASSEIQDLPTETQYF.

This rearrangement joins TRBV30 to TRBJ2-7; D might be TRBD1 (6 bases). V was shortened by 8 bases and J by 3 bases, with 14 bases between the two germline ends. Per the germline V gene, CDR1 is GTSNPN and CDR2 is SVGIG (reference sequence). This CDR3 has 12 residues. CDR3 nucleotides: TGTGCCGGGTCAGGGGCTGGCTACGAGCAGTACTTC. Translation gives CAGSGAGYEQYF.

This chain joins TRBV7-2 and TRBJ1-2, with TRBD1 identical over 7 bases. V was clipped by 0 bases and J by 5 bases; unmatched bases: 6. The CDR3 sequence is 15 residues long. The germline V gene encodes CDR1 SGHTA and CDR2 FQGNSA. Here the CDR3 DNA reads TGTGCCAGCAGCTTAGCCAAGGGGGCGCAGTATGGCTACACCTTC. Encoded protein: CASSLAKGAQYGYTF.

The CDR3 nucleotides read TGTGCCAGCAGAGGGACATATAGCAATCAGCCCCAGCATTTT. Translating it yields CASRGTYSNQPQHF. J is TRBJ1-5 and V is TRBV2, with D perhaps matching TRBD1 (6 bases). CDR1 is SNHLY, CDR2 FYNNEI, per germline. The CDR3 has 14 amino acids. Trimming removed 6 bases at V and 0 bases at J, with 9 bases between.